A selection of T cell receptor beta chains follows, all from one sample in a study of control samples from healthy donors and cancer patients. Assay used: immunoSEQ multiplex PCR; TCRdb lists only in-frame clones, some missing. The sample consists of about 180,000 clones, approximately 92% of them appearing once. Sequenced: blood. Every receptor here comes from a man aged 25 to 40 in good health. Each CDR3 is given with its conserved first and last residue. Each record gives: J gene, V gene, CDR3 protein.

J gene: TRBJ2-7
V gene: TRBV30
CDR3 protein: CAWSGQYEQYF

J gene: TRBJ1-2
V gene: TRBV27
CDR3 protein: CASSRSGVSSGYTF

J gene: TRBJ2-7
V gene: TRBV11-3
CDR3 protein: CASSLRRLAGGDPSYEQYF

J gene: TRBJ2-7
V gene: TRBV5-1
CDR3 protein: CASSYTLQTGTGGYEQYF

J gene: TRBJ1-3
V gene: TRBV28
CDR3 protein: CASTPRGRVVSIYF

J gene: TRBJ1-4
V gene: TRBV4-3
CDR3 protein: CASSPLGETTNEKLFF

J gene: TRBJ1-2
V gene: TRBV7-2
CDR3 protein: CASSLGQARGYTF

J gene: TRBJ1-4
V gene: TRBV3-1/TRBV3-2
CDR3 protein: CASSQELGTGVEKLFF

J gene: TRBJ1-4
V gene: TRBV5-1
CDR3 protein: CASSLQGPFNEKLFF

J gene: TRBJ2-7
V gene: TRBV2
CDR3 protein: CASRDTSSYEQYF

J gene: TRBJ2-1
V gene: TRBV4-3
CDR3 protein: CASSQDGVGDAGEQFF

J gene: TRBJ1-4
V gene: TRBV2
CDR3 protein: CASVGRRNEKLFF

J gene: TRBJ2-1
V gene: TRBV27
CDR3 protein: CASSFRTRGRYEQFF

J gene: TRBJ1-2
V gene: TRBV19
CDR3 protein: CASRIGSTNYGYTF

J gene: TRBJ1-2
V gene: TRBV19
CDR3 protein: CASTSGFDGYTF

J gene: TRBJ2-3
V gene: TRBV24-1
CDR3 protein: CATSDHGTDTQYF

J gene: TRBJ1-1
V gene: TRBV9
CDR3 protein: CASSVVSRITEAFF

J gene: TRBJ1-2
V gene: TRBV9
CDR3 protein: CASSLGDGFTGYTF

J gene: TRBJ2-2
V gene: TRBV25-1
CDR3 protein: CASSEGLDHVANTGELFF

J gene: TRBJ2-2
V gene: TRBV4-3
CDR3 protein: CASSQDQLAANTGELFF

J gene: TRBJ2-1
V gene: TRBV29-1
CDR3 protein: CSVDLQVAGNEQFF

J gene: TRBJ2-7
V gene: TRBV3-1/TRBV3-2
CDR3 protein: CASSQDTKGVDEQYF

J gene: TRBJ1-2
V gene: TRBV18
CDR3 protein: CASSPQQVYGYTF

J gene: TRBJ2-7
V gene: TRBV30
CDR3 protein: CAWSVASSYEQYF

J gene: TRBJ1-1
V gene: TRBV7-8
CDR3 protein: CASSANRNTEAFF

J gene: TRBJ1-4
V gene: TRBV19
CDR3 protein: CASRQGAPNEKLFF

J gene: TRBJ2-2
V gene: TRBV27
CDR3 protein: CASSLGGPGELFF

J gene: TRBJ1-2
V gene: TRBV7-2
CDR3 protein: CASSLTNYGYTF

J gene: TRBJ2-1
V gene: TRBV10-3
CDR3 protein: CAISESRAESYNEQFF

J gene: TRBJ2-7
V gene: TRBV29-1
CDR3 protein: CSGGEHYSYEQYF

J gene: TRBJ2-5
V gene: TRBV24-1
CDR3 protein: CATSDGATATQYF

J gene: TRBJ1-5
V gene: TRBV19
CDR3 protein: CASGGESNQPQHF

J gene: TRBJ1-5
V gene: TRBV4-2
CDR3 protein: CASSPLTGTGQPQHF

J gene: TRBJ1-2
V gene: TRBV4-2
CDR3 protein: CASSQARTGGRYGYTF

J gene: TRBJ1-2
V gene: TRBV7-9
CDR3 protein: CASSFEGASYGYTF

J gene: TRBJ2-5
V gene: TRBV6-1
CDR3 protein: CASSEVGSETQYF

J gene: TRBJ1-4
V gene: TRBV4-1
CDR3 protein: CASSPPNRGGNEKLFF

J gene: TRBJ2-7
V gene: TRBV27
CDR3 protein: CASRRTGELYEQYF

J gene: TRBJ2-7
V gene: TRBV9
CDR3 protein: CASSPGGGTHEQYF

J gene: TRBJ2-7
V gene: TRBV19
CDR3 protein: CASNATGGYSHEQYF

J gene: TRBJ1-5
V gene: TRBV30
CDR3 protein: CAGGQGGDQPQHF

J gene: TRBJ2-2
V gene: TRBV27
CDR3 protein: CASSSGYRGLWTGELFF

J gene: TRBJ1-3
V gene: TRBV3-1/TRBV3-2
CDR3 protein: CASSPGGSANTIYF

J gene: TRBJ1-1
V gene: TRBV30
CDR3 protein: CAWTWDREMNTEAFF

J gene: TRBJ2-5
V gene: TRBV7-9
CDR3 protein: CASSSGLAGGSGETQYF

J gene: TRBJ2-1
V gene: TRBV28
CDR3 protein: CASSFAGGQSYNEQFF

J gene: TRBJ1-1
V gene: TRBV6-1
CDR3 protein: CASSEGEGQGNTEAFF

J gene: TRBJ1-5
V gene: TRBV5-6
CDR3 protein: CASSSNPGVDNQPQHF

J gene: TRBJ2-7
V gene: TRBV5-1
CDR3 protein: CASSLWGRDLYEQYF

J gene: TRBJ2-7
V gene: TRBV7-9
CDR3 protein: CASSFAGSYEQYF

J gene: TRBJ1-6
V gene: TRBV5-1
CDR3 protein: CASSEWDLRTYNSPLHF

J gene: TRBJ1-1
V gene: TRBV12-3/TRBV12-4
CDR3 protein: CASSSGQSAFF

J gene: TRBJ2-2
V gene: TRBV6-5
CDR3 protein: CASRTGSTGELFF